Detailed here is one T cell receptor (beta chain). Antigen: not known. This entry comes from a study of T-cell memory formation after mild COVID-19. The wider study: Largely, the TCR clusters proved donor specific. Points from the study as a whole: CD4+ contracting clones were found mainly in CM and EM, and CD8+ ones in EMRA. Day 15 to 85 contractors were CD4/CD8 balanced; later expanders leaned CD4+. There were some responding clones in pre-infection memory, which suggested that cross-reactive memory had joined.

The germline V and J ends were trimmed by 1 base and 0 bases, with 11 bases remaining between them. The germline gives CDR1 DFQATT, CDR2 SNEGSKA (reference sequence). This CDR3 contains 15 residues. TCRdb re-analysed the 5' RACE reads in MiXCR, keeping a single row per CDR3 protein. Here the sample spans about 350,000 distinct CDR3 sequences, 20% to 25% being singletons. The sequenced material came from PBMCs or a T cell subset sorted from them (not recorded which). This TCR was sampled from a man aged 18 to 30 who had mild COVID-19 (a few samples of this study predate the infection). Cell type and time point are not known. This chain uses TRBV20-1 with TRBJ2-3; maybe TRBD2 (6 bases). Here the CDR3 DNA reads TGCAGTGCTAGAGTCTTAGCGGAGAGCACAGATACGCAGTATTTT. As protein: CSARVLAESTDTQYF.